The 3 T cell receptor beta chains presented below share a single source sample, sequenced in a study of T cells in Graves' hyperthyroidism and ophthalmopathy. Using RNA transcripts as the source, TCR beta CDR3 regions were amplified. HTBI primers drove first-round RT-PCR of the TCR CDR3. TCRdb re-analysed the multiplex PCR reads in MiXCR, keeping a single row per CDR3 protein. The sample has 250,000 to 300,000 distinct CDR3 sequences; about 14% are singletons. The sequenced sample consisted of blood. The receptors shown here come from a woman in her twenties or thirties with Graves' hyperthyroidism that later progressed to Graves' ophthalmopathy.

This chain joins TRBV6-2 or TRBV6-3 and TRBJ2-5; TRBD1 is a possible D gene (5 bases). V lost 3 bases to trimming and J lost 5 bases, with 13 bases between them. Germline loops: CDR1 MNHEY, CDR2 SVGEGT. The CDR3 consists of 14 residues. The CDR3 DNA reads TGTGCCAGCAGTTATGGGTTCTCAGGGGAGACCCAGTACTTC. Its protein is CASSYGFSGETQYF.

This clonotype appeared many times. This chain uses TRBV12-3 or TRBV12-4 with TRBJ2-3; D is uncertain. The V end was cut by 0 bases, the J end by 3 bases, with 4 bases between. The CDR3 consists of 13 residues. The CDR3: CASSLARTDTQYF. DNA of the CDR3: TGTGCCAGCAGTTTAGCACGTACAGATACGCAGTATTTT.

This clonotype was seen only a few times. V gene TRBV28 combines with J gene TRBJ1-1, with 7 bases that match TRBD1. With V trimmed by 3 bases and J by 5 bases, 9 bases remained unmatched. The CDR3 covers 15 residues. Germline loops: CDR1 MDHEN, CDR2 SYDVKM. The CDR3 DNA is TGTGCCAGCAGTTTGGGACAGATATTTGGTACTGAAGCTTTCTTT. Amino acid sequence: CASSLGQIFGTEAFF.